These 15 T cell receptor beta chains were sequenced from one sample in a study of blood T cell repertoires in COVID-19. Generated by immunoSEQ multiplex PCR, the TCRdb table keeps only in-frame clones and is missing some. This table holds around 240,000 clones, around 85% found once. Sequenced material: peripheral blood. The source of these receptors is a woman in her 30s who had recovered from COVID-19.

The rearrangement links TRBV15 to TRBJ1-3; the D gene is possibly TRBD1 (5 bases). The CDR3 totals 15 residues. Looked up from germline, CDR1 is LNHNV and CDR2 is YYDKDF (reference sequence). Between the trimmed V and J ends, which lost 3 bases and 3 bases, there was a span of 12 bases. CDR3 bases: TGTGCCACCAGCAGGTCGACAGAAGATGGAAACACCATATATTTT. It specifies CATSRSTEDGNTIYF.

The rearrangement joins TRBV7-2 to TRBJ2-7; D is unresolved. V was clipped by 4 bases and J by 2 bases, with 3 bases between them. The CDR3 loop spans 11 amino acids. CDR1 and CDR2 (germline): SGHTA, FQGNSA. The CDR3 nucleotides read TGTGCCAGCAGCTCCGCCTACGAGCAGTACTTC. Amino acid sequence: CASSSAYEQYF.

The genes are TRBV2 and TRBJ2-1, with TRBD2 identical over 10 bases. V dropped 6 bases and J dropped 7; count of bases not matched to a gene: 9. This CDR3 comprises 15 residues. From germline, CDR1 is SNHLY and CDR2 FYNNEI. DNA of the CDR3: TGTGCCAGCAGCTCTTCAGCGGGGGGGTTTAATGAGCAGTTCTTC. It codes for CASSSSAGGFNEQFF.

The chain links TRBV7-8 to TRBJ1-4; D uncertain. Trimming removed 3 bases at V and 0 bases at J, with 11 bases between. Germline CDR1 SGHVS, CDR2 FQNEAQ. This CDR3 contains 16 residues. The CDR3 sequence is CASSFYRFATNEKLFF. CDR3 DNA: TGTGCCAGCAGCTTCTACAGATTTGCAACTAATGAAAAACTGTTTTTT.

The rearrangement uses TRBV9 and TRBJ2-5, with a weak D call TRBD2 (6 bases). V was clipped by 3 bases and J by 5 bases, with 14 bases between them. CDR1 SGDLS and CDR2 YYNGEE come from the germline V gene. This CDR3 region has 14 residues. The CDR3: CASSAGSRGETQYF. The CDR3 DNA is TGTGCCAGCAGCGCCGGGAGCCGAGGCGAGACCCAGTACTTC.

The chain combines TRBV20-1 with TRBJ1-2; D gene uncertain. Deletions cut 5 bases from V and 8 bases from J, with 9 bases between. This CDR3 is built from 10 residues. Germline assignment: CDR1 DFQATT and CDR2 SNEGSKA (reference sequence). CDR3 region: CSAPERGYTF. CDR3 DNA: TGCAGTGCTCCTGAGCGGGGCTACACCTTC.

CDR3 nucleotides: TGTGCCAGCAGCCAAGATCAGCGGGGGTTGAATGAGCAGTTCTTC. This gives the protein CASSQDQRGLNEQFF. The rearrangement links TRBV3-1 (or the pseudogene TRBV3-2) to TRBJ2-1; 8 bases are a match to TRBD2. The CDR3 has 15 amino acids. With V trimmed by 0 bases and J by 7 bases, 5 bases remained unmatched. Per the germline V gene, CDR1 is LGHDT and CDR2 is YNNKEL (reference sequence).

The rearrangement uses TRBV7-6 and TRBJ2-3; 10 bases match TRBD2. The CDR3 is 16 amino acids. V was pared by 5 bases and J by 4 bases, with 9 bases of the junction left unmatched. Germline assignment: CDR1 SGHVS and CDR2 FNYEAQ. The CDR3 here is CASSPLAGGKADTQYF. In DNA, the CDR3 is TGTGCCAGCAGCCCCTTAGCGGGGGGAAAGGCAGATACGCAGTATTTT.

The V gene is TRBV9, the J gene TRBJ1-6, with D perhaps TRBD1 (5 bases). Per the germline V gene, CDR1 is SGDLS and CDR2 is YYNGEE. The CDR3 extends over 16 amino acids. The ends were cut back, 0 bases at V and 7 bases at J, with 14 bases in the middle. As DNA, the CDR3 is TGTGCCAGCAGCGTAGGGGTGCGGGGCCAGAATTCACCCCTCCACTTT. This sequence encodes CASSVGVRGQNSPLHF.

The V and J genes are TRBV7-3 and TRBJ2-5; D possibly corresponds to TRBD2 (6 bases). Germline V gene lookup returns CDR1 SGHTA and CDR2 FQGTGA. The CDR3 contains 14 residues. Trimming shortened V by 5 bases and J by 1 base, and 11 bases separated the two germline ends. The DNA of the CDR3 is TGTGCCAGCAGCCCCTGGGGAGGCCAAGAGACCCAGTACTTC. Protein product: CASSPWGGQETQYF. Drawing the rest from reference TRBV7-3 and TRBJ2-5, the complete variable domain is GAGVSQTPSNKVTEKGKYVELRCDPISGHTALYWYRQSLGQGPEFLIYFQGTGAADDSGLPNDRFFAVRPEGSVSTLKIQRTERGDSAVYLCASSPWGGQETQYFGPGTRLLVL.

The chain has TRBV18 and TRBJ1-2, with 9 bases that match TRBD1. Unmatched junction bases numbered 3, after V lost 6 bases and J lost 4 bases. Germline CDR1 is KGHSH and CDR2 is LQKENI. There are 13 residues in the CDR3. The CDR3 region is CASSGDRVYGYTF. The CDR3 bases are TGTGCCAGCTCCGGGGACAGGGTCTATGGCTACACCTTC. Supplemented by reference TRBV18 and TRBJ1-2, the full variable domain reads NAGVMQNPRHLVRRRGQEARLRCSPMKGHSHVYWYRQLPEEGLKFMVYLQKENIIDESGMPKERFSAEFPKEGPSILRIQQVVRGDSAAYFCASSGDRVYGYTFGSGTRLTVV.

For the CDR3, the DNA is TGTGCCTGGAGTGTATGGGACTCCGCGCTCTCTGGAAACACCATATATTTT. Translating it yields CAWSVWDSALSGNTIYF. The chain recombines TRBV30 with TRBJ1-3; tentatively, D is TRBD1 (5 bases). The CDR3 loop spans 17 amino acids. Trimming removed 0 bases from V and 0 bases from J, with 15 bases in between. Germline lookup yields CDR1 GTSNPN and CDR2 SVGIG (reference sequence). Variable domain in full (rest from reference TRBV30 and TRBJ1-3): SQTIHQWPATLVQPVGSPLSLECTVEGTSNPNLYWYRQAAGRGLQLLFYSVGIGQISSEVPQNLSASRPQDRQFILSSKKLLLSDSGFYLCAWSVWDSALSGNTIYFGEGSWLTVV.

This rearrangement joins TRBV6-1 to TRBJ1-5; the D gene is possibly TRBD1 (5 bases). CDR3 length equals 15 residues. Between the trimmed V and J ends, which lost 2 bases and 4 bases, there was a span of 12 bases. Germline-derived CDR1 and CDR2 are MNHNS and SASEGT. The CDR3 is CASSESRQSNQPQHF. In nucleotides, the CDR3 is TGTGCCAGCAGTGAATCAAGACAGTCAAATCAGCCCCAGCATTTT.

V gene TRBV21-1 combines with J gene TRBJ1-1. TRBV21-1 is deemed a pseudogene. CDR3 length: 14 amino acids. CDR3 amino acids: CASSKISRSTEAFF. For the CDR3, the DNA is TGTGCCAGCAGCAAAATTTCCCGGTCCACTGAAGCTTTCTTT.

The chain carries TRBV19 and TRBJ2-7; 8 nucleotides agree with TRBD1. This CDR3 is 15 amino acids long. The germline V gene has CDR1 LNHDA and CDR2 SQIVND (reference sequence). V was clipped by 5 bases and J by 6 bases; unmatched bases: 12. The CDR3 spells CASSLAGTGVGEQYF. CDR3 bases: TGTGCCAGTAGTCTAGCCGGGACAGGAGTCGGCGAGCAGTACTTC.